The 26 T cell receptor beta chains in this list originate from one sample, sequenced in a study of T cells in Graves' hyperthyroidism and ophthalmopathy. The investigators amplified TCR beta CDR3 regions from RNA transcripts. The HTBI primer set was used in a first-round RT-PCR of the TCR CDR3. TCRdb re-derived calls from the multiplex PCR reads in MiXCR, one entry per CDR3 protein. The table includes some 460,000 distinct CDR3 sequences, less than 20% detected once. Sequencing was done on a sample of blood. The source is a woman aged 18-29 years with Graves' hyperthyroidism.

There are a few counts of this clonotype. The chain employs TRBV15 and TRBJ2-7; 8 nucleotides align to TRBD2. J gave up 3 bases and V 0 bases, and 4 bases lay outside the gene matches. CDR3 length: 15 amino acids. Per germline, CDR1 LNHNV and CDR2 YYDKDF (reference sequence). This chain's CDR3 is CATSRDPSGFYEQYF. DNA of the CDR3: TGTGCCACCAGCAGAGATCCTAGCGGGTTCTACGAGCAGTACTTC. The variable domain in full, with the rest retrieved from reference TRBV15 and TRBJ2-7, is DAMVIQNPRYQVTQFGKPVTLSCSQTLNHNVMYWYQQKSSQAPKLLFHYYDKDFNNEADTPDNFQSRRPNTSFCFLDIRSPGLGDTAMYLCATSRDPSGFYEQYFGPGTRLTVT.

This chain connects TRBV29-1 to TRBJ1-3, with a possible D match to TRBD1 (6 bases). Germline assignment: CDR1 SQVTM and CDR2 ANQGSEA. The CDR3 consists of 13 residues. Trimming cost V 1 base and J 3 bases, with 7 bases left between them. CDR3 loop: CSVEARGGNTIYF. The CDR3 nucleotides are TGCAGCGTTGAAGCCAGGGGTGGAAACACCATATATTTT.

This clonotype was picked up many times. CDR3 in DNA: TGTGCCAGCAGCGCCGCTAGCGGTGGCACAGATACGCAGTATTTT. Translated, it gives CASSAASGGTDTQYF. The chain employs TRBV7-9 and TRBJ2-3; 7 nucleotides align to TRBD2. In germline, CDR1 is SEHNR, CDR2 FQNEAQ (reference sequence). The CDR3 consists of 15 residues. Losses at the gene ends were 5 bases for V and 1 base for J; bases not matched to a gene: 6. The variable domain in full, completed from reference TRBV7-9 and TRBJ2-3, reads DTGVSQNPRHKITKRGQNVTFRCDPISEHNRLYWYRQTLGQGPEFLTYFQNEAQLEKSRLLSDRFSAERPKGSFSTLEIQRTEQGDSAMYLCASSAASGGTDTQYFGPGTRLTVL.

This clonotype showed up many times. The V and J genes are TRBV6-1 and TRBJ1-1; perhaps TRBD1 as D (5 bases). This CDR3 spans 15 amino acids. V was cut by 6 bases and J by 1 base, with 15 bases left in between. Germline CDR1 reads MNHNS; CDR2 reads SASEGT. CDR3 sequence (DNA): TGTGCCAGCAGGCCGAGGGACTCTCGGAACACTGAAGCTTTCTTT. Its protein product is CASRPRDSRNTEAFF.

There are many counts of this clonotype. This chain links TRBV7-9 with TRBJ1-5; D possibly corresponds to TRBD1 (5 bases). Germline CDR1 is SEHNR and CDR2 is FQNEAQ (reference sequence). V gave up 4 bases and J gave up 7 bases, with 14 bases separating them. The CDR3 consists of 14 residues. In DNA form, the CDR3 reads TGTGCCAGCAGCTGGATAGGGGATGTACAGCCCCAGCATTTT. It codes for CASSWIGDVQPQHF.

This clonotype was detected ten times or more. CDR3 in DNA: TGCGCCAGCAGCTTGAGGGGGGACAGGGGGCTGACTGAAGCTTTCTTT. It yields the protein CASSLRGDRGLTEAFF. V gene TRBV5-1 combines with J gene TRBJ1-1, with 12 bases that match TRBD1. Trimming at V came to 1 base and at J to 5 bases, leaving 6 bases not matched to a gene. The CDR3 is made up of 16 amino acids. CDR1 is SGHRS, CDR2 YFSETQ, per germline.

The chain has TRBV5-1 and TRBJ1-2; 7 bases agree with TRBD1. V shed 5 bases, J shed 6 bases, and the junction held 7 bases outside the gene matches. The length of the CDR3 is 13 residues. Germline-derived CDR1 and CDR2 are SGHRS and YFSETQ. The CDR3 DNA reads TGCGCCAGCAGAGGTCCAGGGGGGAATGGCTACACCTTC. It encodes CASRGPGGNGYTF. Filled out from reference TRBV5-1 and TRBJ1-2, the complete variable domain reads KAGVTQTPRYLIKTRGQQVTLSCSPISGHRSVSWYQQTPGQGLQFLFEYFSETQRNKGNFPGRFSGRQFSNSRSEMNVSTLELGDSALYLCASRGPGGNGYTFGSGTRLTVV.

This clonotype was picked up many times. The chain combines TRBV28 with TRBJ2-1; D is unclear. In germline, CDR1 is MDHEN, CDR2 SYDVKM. V gave up 3 bases and J gave up 4 bases, with 4 bases separating them. The length of the CDR3 is 12 residues. The CDR3 sequence is CASSFEYNEQFF. The CDR3 DNA reads TGTGCCAGCAGTTTTGAGTACAATGAGCAGTTCTTC.

In this sample, this clonotype turned up many times. The chain links TRBV15 to TRBJ2-7; possibly TRBD2 for D (6 bases). The CDR3 is 13 amino acids. CDR1 and CDR2 from the germline V gene are LNHNV and YYDKDF (reference sequence). V dropped 0 bases and J dropped 12 bases, with 15 bases sitting between them. The CDR3 sequence: CATSREPIYGRYF. In nucleotides, the CDR3 is TGTGCCACCAGCAGAGAACCTATCTACGGGAGGTACTTC.

This clonotype has ten or more counts. V usage is TRBV18 and J usage is TRBJ1-1; D call uncertain. CDR1 is KGHSH, CDR2 LQKENI, per germline. V lost 3 bases and J 4 bases, leaving 12 bases between the germline ends. The CDR3 runs 14 residues. CDR3 coding DNA: TGTGCCAGCTCACCTAACGAGGGAAGCACTGAAGCTTTCTTT. This translates into CASSPNEGSTEAFF.

This clonotype has a count of ten or more. This chain joins TRBV7-3 and TRBJ2-3; TRBD1 agrees at 10 bases. Germline values: CDR1 SGHTA, CDR2 FQGTGA. V lost 5 bases to trimming and J lost 5 bases; unmatched junction nucleotides: 7. The CDR3 has 15 amino acids. DNA of the CDR3: TGTGCCAGCAGCCTCCAGACAGGGGGCAGAGATACGCAGTATTTT. Translation: CASSLQTGGRDTQYF.

The chain recombines TRBV6-2 or TRBV6-3 with TRBJ1-4; D is undetermined. V was pared by 0 bases and J by 3 bases, with 20 bases between. This CDR3 comprises 19 residues. Germline assignment: CDR1 MNHEY and CDR2 SVGEGT. CDR3 region: CASSYSSSASKGSNEKLFF. In DNA form, the CDR3 reads TGTGCCAGCAGTTACTCGAGCTCGGCGTCTAAAGGGTCTAATGAAAAACTGTTTTTT.

In this sample, this clonotype turned up many times. This rearrangement joins TRBV7-2 to TRBJ2-4; D not resolved. The germline V and J ends were trimmed by 4 bases and 8 bases, with 12 bases remaining between them. CDR1 and CDR2 from the germline V gene are SGHTA and FQGNSA. The CDR3 runs to 13 residues. This CDR3 is CASSSGPTDIQYF. CDR3 bases: TGTGCCAGCAGCTCGGGCCCGACGGACATTCAGTACTTC.

The rearrangement uses TRBV20-1 and TRBJ1-3; no clear D. CDR1 and CDR2 from the germline V gene are DFQATT and SNEGSKA (reference sequence). The V gene lost 1 base and the J gene lost 0 bases, with 25 bases spanning the gap. The CDR3 consists of 20 residues. The CDR3 region is CSARVVPDARPSLSGNTIYF. CDR3 DNA sequence: TGCAGTGCTAGAGTCGTGCCGGACGCCCGACCTAGTCTCTCTGGAAACACCATATATTTT.

On this clonotype: A much larger clonotype is one base distant, so this may be a read error. It is likely a read error, because the conserved phenylalanine at the end of the CDR3 is missing. V is TRBV5-1 and J is TRBJ2-1; D remains ambiguous. This CDR3 has 16 residues. V lost 3 bases, J lost 6 bases, and 19 bases lay in between. Germline values: CDR1 SGHRS, CDR2 YFSETQ. CDR3 residues: CASSSGRQLPGNEQFC. As DNA, the CDR3 is TGCGCCAGCAGCTCGGGTCGGCAGTTGCCTGGCAATGAGCAGTTCTGC.

The V gene is TRBV5-4, the J gene TRBJ2-5; no firm D call. The V end was cut by 2 bases, the J end by 2 bases, with 10 bases between. This CDR3 is 14 amino acids long. Germline V gene data show CDR1 as SGHNT and CDR2 as YYREEE (reference sequence). Here the CDR3 reads CASSFGRLQETQYF. The CDR3 DNA reads TGTGCCAGCAGCTTCGGTAGATTACAAGAGACCCAGTACTTC.

This clonotype was observed many times. The CDR3 sequence is CSVEPGQGRNNGYTF. DNA of the CDR3: TGCAGCGTTGAACCCGGGCAGGGGCGTAATAATGGCTACACCTTC. The V gene is TRBV29-1, the J gene TRBJ1-2; perhaps TRBD1 as D (6 bases). V lost 2 bases, J lost 6 bases, and 19 bases lay in between. Looked up from germline, CDR1 is SQVTM and CDR2 is ANQGSEA. The CDR3 consists of 15 residues.

This clonotype has more than one count but fewer than ten. The chain is built from TRBV24-1 and TRBJ2-3; D not resolved. Germline V gene lookup returns CDR1 KGHDR and CDR2 SFDVKD. The CDR3 spans 16 residues. V lost 3 bases, J lost 4 bases, and 16 bases lay in between. The CDR3 DNA reads TGTGCCACCAGTGATCCTGGAAGGGATTTCGCAGATACGCAGTATTTT. Translating gives CATSDPGRDFADTQYF.

This clonotype was observed at least ten times. This chain links TRBV28 with TRBJ2-2, with 9 positions matching TRBD2. The length of the CDR3 is 16 residues. Trimming cost V 2 bases and J 5 bases; bases outside gene matches: 6. Germline lookup yields CDR1 MDHEN and CDR2 SYDVKM. CDR3 nucleotides: TGTGCCAGCAGTTTAAGCCTAGCGGGATGGACCGGGGAGCTGTTTTTT. Its protein product is CASSLSLAGWTGELFF.

This clonotype showed up many times. This rearrangement joins TRBV13 to TRBJ2-7; TRBD2 might be the D (6 bases). The CDR3 covers 15 residues. With 6 bases removed from V and 7 bases from J, the gap between germline ends came to 22 bases. Germline V lookup: CDR1 PRHDT, CDR2 FYEKMQ (reference sequence). The CDR3 nucleotides read TGTGCCAGCAGTCCCGGCCGCCGGGACTTAGGGGAGCAGTACTTC. Protein sequence: CASSPGRRDLGEQYF.

At least ten counts were recorded for this clonotype. The chain has TRBV4-3 and TRBJ2-3; no definite D call. V lost 0 bases, J lost 2 bases, and 9 bases lay in between. This CDR3 region has 15 residues. CDR1 and CDR2 from the germline V gene are LGHNA and YSLEER. CDR3 region: CASSQDRWVTDTQYF. CDR3 nucleotides: TGCGCCAGCAGCCAAGATCGATGGGTCACAGATACGCAGTATTTT.

This clonotype was observed a few times. CDR3 DNA sequence: TGCGCCAGCAGCCAACTTTCCCGGAAGGATCGCAATCAGCCCCAGCATTTT. This codes for CASSQLSRKDRNQPQHF. V usage is TRBV4-1 and J usage is TRBJ1-5; D is uncertain. V gave up 2 bases and J gave up 2 bases, with 16 bases separating them. The germline V gene has CDR1 MGHRA and CDR2 YSYEKL. The CDR3 has 17 residues.

This clonotype was observed at least ten times. V is TRBV20-1 and J is TRBJ1-5; 7 positions agree with TRBD1. J lost 7 bases, V lost 7 bases, and 10 bases had no gene match. The CDR3 sequence is 13 residues long. Germline V lookup: CDR1 DFQATT, CDR2 SNEGSKA (reference sequence). The CDR3 reads CSVSGGGWQPQHF. DNA for the CDR3: TGCAGTGTCTCAGGGGGGGGTTGGCAGCCCCAGCATTTT.

The V and J genes are TRBV28 and TRBJ1-4; weak D call: TRBD1 (5 bases). V shed 2 bases and J shed 6 bases, with 10 bases lying between them. This CDR3 comprises 14 residues. Germline values: CDR1 MDHEN, CDR2 SYDVKM. In DNA form, the CDR3 reads TGTGCCAGCAGTTTAAACAGGTGGGATGAAAAACTGTTTTTT. It yields the protein CASSLNRWDEKLFF.

J is TRBJ2-2 and V is TRBV9; 10 bases match TRBD1. Per germline, CDR1 SGDLS and CDR2 YYNGEE. The CDR3 runs to 17 residues. Trimming at V came to 2 bases and at J to 7 bases, leaving 11 bases not matched to a gene. The DNA of the CDR3 is TGTGCCAGCAGCGTGATTAGGCAGGGGACAGGGGTCGGGGAGCTGTTTTTT. Its translation is CASSVIRQGTGVGELFF.

The chain employs TRBV9 and TRBJ2-5; D is undetermined. Germline CDR1 reads SGDLS; CDR2 reads YYNGEE. This CDR3 comprises 13 residues. The V gene lost 0 bases and the J gene lost 5 bases, with 8 bases spanning the gap. The CDR3 bases are TGTGCCAGCAGCGTAGGAATCTTCGAGACCCAGTACTTC. This translates into CASSVGIFETQYF.